The 27 T cell receptor beta chains presented below share a single source sample, sequenced in a study of blood T cell repertoires in COVID-19 (dated by TCRdb to about 2020). Library construction relied on the immunoSEQ multiplex PCR assay. TCRdb holds this immuneACCESS table with in-frame rearrangements only. Some clones are missing; in checked studies, unresolved V genes explain under half, and the rest has no known cause. Within this sample are about 240,000 clones, with 75% to 85% of them counted one time only. The ten largest clones add up to 4% to 5% of the sample. The sample was peripheral blood. The receptor source for this set is a woman in her sixties or seventies with acute or convalescent COVID-19.

The gene calls are TRBV27 and TRBJ2-1; no definite D call. Trimming took off 3 bases at V and 1 base at J, with 4 bases between the two ends. This CDR3 spans 13 amino acids. Germline V gene lookup returns CDR1 MNHEY and CDR2 SMNVEV (reference sequence). CDR3 sequence: CASSFSSYNEQFF. The CDR3 nucleotides read TGTGCCAGCAGTTTTAGTTCCTACAATGAGCAGTTCTTC.

The chain couples TRBV24-1 to TRBJ1-2; 7 nucleotides line up with TRBD1. This CDR3 has 14 residues. Trimming removed 9 bases from V and 5 bases from J; junction bases left unmatched: 11. Germline CDR1 is KGHDR and CDR2 is SFDVKD. The CDR3 sequence is CATSQGIPGYGYTF. CDR3 DNA: TGTGCCACCTCACAGGGGATTCCGGGGTATGGCTACACCTTC.

The V call is TRBV6-2 or TRBV6-3, the J call TRBJ1-1; 9 bases are a match to TRBD1. The V and J ends lost 5 bases and 7 bases, in that order; junction bases with no gene match: 11. Germline V gene data show CDR1 as MNHEY and CDR2 as SVGEGT. The length of the CDR3 is 15 residues. This CDR3 reads CASSDPGQGTGEAFF. The CDR3 nucleotides read TGTGCCAGCAGTGACCCGGGACAGGGAACGGGTGAAGCTTTCTTT.

This chain links TRBV5-1 with TRBJ2-1, with 10 bases lining up with TRBD1. The CDR3 extends over 16 amino acids. In germline, CDR1 is SGHRS, CDR2 YFSETQ. After removal of 0 bases from V and 8 bases from J, the junction contained 8 bases not matched to a gene. CDR3 nucleotide sequence: TGCGCCAGCAGCTTGGGCCCGGGACAGGGGTGGGATGAGCAGTTCTTC. It translates to CASSLGPGQGWDEQFF.

V gene TRBV3-1 (or the pseudogene TRBV3-2) combines with J gene TRBJ2-3, with D unclear. The germline V gene encodes CDR1 LGHDT and CDR2 YNNKEL (reference sequence). This CDR3 is 14 amino acids long. V lost 5 bases, J lost 1 base, and 10 bases lay in between. The CDR3 sequence: CASSKVPGTDTQYF. For the CDR3, the DNA is TGTGCCAGCAGCAAAGTCCCCGGCACAGATACGCAGTATTTT.

The chain couples TRBV30 to TRBJ2-2; possibly TRBD2 for D (6 bases). V dropped 4 bases and J dropped 5 bases, with 14 bases sitting between them. The CDR3 extends over 14 amino acids. The germline V gene has CDR1 GTSNPN and CDR2 SVGIG (reference sequence). Here the CDR3 DNA reads TGTGCCTGGAATAGGCAGGGAGGAACCGGGGAGCTGTTTTTT. Encoded protein: CAWNRQGGTGELFF.

This rearrangement joins TRBV6-5 to TRBJ1-2; D not resolved. Trimming shortened V by 5 bases and J by 8 bases, and 15 bases separated the two germline ends. Per the germline V gene, CDR1 is MNHEY and CDR2 is SVGAGI. The CDR3 runs 13 residues. CDR3 nucleotides: TGTGCCAGCAGTACCCCTCCCGGGTTGGGCTACACCTTC. It specifies CASSTPPGLGYTF.

The chain recombines TRBV28 with TRBJ2-3; 9 bases line up with TRBD2. Germline loops: CDR1 MDHEN, CDR2 SYDVKM. The CDR3 loop spans 14 amino acids. V shed 10 bases, J shed 0 bases, and the junction held 5 bases outside the gene matches. CDR3 protein: CANKRGESTDTQYF. CDR3 sequence (DNA): TGTGCCAACAAGCGGGGGGAGAGCACAGATACGCAGTATTTT. Using reference TRBV28 and TRBJ2-3 for the parts outside the CDR3, the full variable domain is DVKVTQSSRYLVKRTGEKVFLECVQDMDHENMFWYRQDPGLGLRLIYFSYDVKMKEKGDIPEGYSVSREKKERFSLILESASTNQTSMYLCANKRGESTDTQYFGPGTRLTVL.

V gene TRBV2 combines with J gene TRBJ1-5, with 8 positions matching TRBD1. This CDR3 is built from 15 residues. Germline V gene sequence: CDR1 SNHLY, CDR2 FYNNEI. V was clipped by 4 bases and J by 0 bases; unmatched bases: 2. CDR3 DNA sequence: TGTGCCAGCAGTGTAACAGGGGGTAGCAATCAGCCCCAGCATTTT. Translated: CASSVTGGSNQPQHF. The full variable domain, rest sourced from reference TRBV2 and TRBJ1-5, is EPEVTQTPSHQVTQMGQEVILRCVPISNHLYFYWYRQILGQKVEFLVSFYNNEISEKSEIFDDQFSVERPDGSNFTLKIRSTKLEDSAMYFCASSVTGGSNQPQHFGDGTRLSIL.

The chain joins TRBV5-4 to TRBJ1-5; D ambiguous. The CDR3 is 13 residues long. Per germline, CDR1 SGHNT and CDR2 YYREEE (reference sequence). Trimming stripped 0 bases from V and 4 bases from J, with 5 bases between. The DNA for the CDR3 is TGTGCCAGCAGCTTGGCGGGGAATCAGCCCCAGCATTTT. The encoded protein is CASSLAGNQPQHF.

The rearrangement links TRBV5-1 to TRBJ2-5; 8 bases match TRBD1. CDR1 and CDR2 from the germline V gene are SGHRS and YFSETQ. J lost 2 bases, V lost 1 base, and 10 bases had no gene match. The CDR3 is 17 amino acids. Here the CDR3 DNA reads TGCGCCAGCAGCTTGTTGCTACAGGGGGTTGGTCAAGAGACCCAGTACTTC. It yields the protein CASSLLLQGVGQETQYF.

The genes are TRBV19 and TRBJ2-7; a weak D match, TRBD2 (7 bases). This CDR3 has 13 amino acids. V was pared by 8 bases and J by 0 bases, with 11 bases between. Germline assignment: CDR1 LNHDA and CDR2 SQIVND (reference sequence). CDR3 in amino acids: CASQAGASYEQYF. CDR3 in DNA: TGTGCCAGTCAGGCGGGGGCCTCCTACGAGCAGTACTTC.

V usage is TRBV3-1 (or the pseudogene TRBV3-2) and J usage is TRBJ1-1, with D hard to call. Germline CDR1 LGHDT, CDR2 YNNKEL (reference sequence). The CDR3 is 11 residues long. Trimming removed 5 bases from V and 8 bases from J, with 9 bases in between. DNA of the CDR3: TGTGCCAGCAGCGATGGAGGAGAAGCTTTCTTT. It encodes CASSDGGEAFF.

The CDR3, as DNA: TGTGCCAGCAGCTTATCAGCGGACCCATCCTACAATGAGCAGTTCTTC. Protein: CASSLSADPSYNEQFF. The chain employs TRBV7-2 and TRBJ2-1; perhaps TRBD2 as D (5 bases). Between the trimmed V and J ends, which lost 2 bases and 1 base, there was a span of 12 bases. CDR3 length: 16 residues. Germline-derived CDR1 and CDR2 are SGHTA and FQGNSA.

The chain is built from TRBV30 and TRBJ2-2; 7 bases line up with TRBD1. Per the germline V gene, CDR1 is GTSNPN and CDR2 is SVGIG (reference sequence). Trimming cost V 0 bases and J 6 bases; bases outside gene matches: 1. The CDR3 runs to 13 residues. DNA for the CDR3: TGTGCCTGGAGTGTAGGGGGCGCCGGGGAGCTGTTTTTT. It is translated as CAWSVGGAGELFF. The full variable domain, rest sourced from reference TRBV30 and TRBJ2-2, is SQTIHQWPATLVQPVGSPLSLECTVEGTSNPNLYWYRQAAGRGLQLLFYSVGIGQISSEVPQNLSASRPQDRQFILSSKKLLLSDSGFYLCAWSVGGAGELFFGEGSRLTVL.

CDR3 coding DNA: TGTGCCAGCAGCGATGGGACAGCGAACACCGGGGAGCTGTTTTTT. Translation gives CASSDGTANTGELFF. The chain couples TRBV4-2 to TRBJ2-2; 7 nucleotides align to TRBD1. The germline gives CDR1 LGHNA, CDR2 YNFKEQ. The CDR3 length is 15 residues. V lost 5 bases and J lost 0; bases outside the gene matches: 3.

The V and J genes are TRBV6-5 and TRBJ1-5; D not certain. The CDR3 runs 14 residues. In germline, CDR1 is MNHEY, CDR2 SVGAGI. Trimming removed 0 bases at V and 0 bases at J, with 3 bases between. CDR3 amino acids: CASSYSSSNQPQHF. The CDR3 DNA sequence: TGTGCCAGCAGTTACTCGAGTAGCAATCAGCCCCAGCATTTT.

This clone has just one count. The chain carries TRBV10-3 and TRBJ2-1, with D perhaps TRBD1 (6 bases). V was trimmed by 0 bases and J by 3 bases, leaving 12 bases between them. Germline V CDR1 and CDR2: ENHRY, SYGVKD. The CDR3 contains 16 residues. CDR3 amino acids: CAISESVGASYNEQFF. Written as DNA, the CDR3 is TGTGCCATCAGTGAGTCGGTGGGGGCCAGCTACAATGAGCAGTTCTTC.

The chain joins TRBV28 to TRBJ1-1; no clear D gene. The CDR3 has 11 residues. The V gene's germline CDR1 is MDHEN and CDR2 SYDVKM. The V end was cut by 5 bases, the J end by 5 bases, with 6 bases between. The CDR3 is CASSRGTEAFF. Here the CDR3 DNA reads TGTGCCAGCAGTCGGGGAACTGAAGCTTTCTTT. Full variable domain (rest looked up from reference TRBV28 and TRBJ1-1): DVKVTQSSRYLVKRTGEKVFLECVQDMDHENMFWYRQDPGLGLRLIYFSYDVKMKEKGDIPEGYSVSREKKERFSLILESASTNQTSMYLCASSRGTEAFFGQGTRLTVV.

The rearrangement uses TRBV27 and TRBJ1-4, with 8 bases fitting TRBD1. The CDR3 contains 16 residues. The V and J ends lost 6 bases and 7 bases, in that order; junction bases with no gene match: 13. Per germline, CDR1 MNHEY and CDR2 SMNVEV (reference sequence). The CDR3 loop reads CASSQRNTGGGEKLFF. The DNA for the CDR3 is TGTGCCAGCAGCCAAAGGAATACAGGGGGGGGTGAAAAACTGTTTTTT.

V is TRBV5-1 and J is TRBJ1-2; 8 bases fit TRBD1. The V and J ends lost 4 bases and 5 bases, in that order; junction bases with no gene match: 7. Germline assignment: CDR1 SGHRS and CDR2 YFSETQ. CDR3 length equals 14 residues. The CDR3 sequence is CASSPRGQGYGYTF. CDR3 DNA sequence: TGCGCCAGCAGCCCCCGAGGACAGGGATATGGCTACACCTTC.

This sequence joins TRBV4-3 and TRBJ2-7; D gene uncertain. Germline V gene sequence: CDR1 LGHNA, CDR2 YSLEER. V was pared by 0 bases and J by 3 bases, with 12 bases between. The CDR3 sequence is 15 residues long. Written as DNA, the CDR3 is TGCGCCAGCAGCCAAGATCTTACTACCTTCTACGAGCAGTACTTC. As protein: CASSQDLTTFYEQYF.

The rearrangement joins TRBV12-5 to TRBJ1-1, with D unclear. Germline V CDR1 and CDR2: LGHNT, FRNRAP. V was pared by 0 bases and J by 3 bases, with 11 bases between. This CDR3 is 15 amino acids long. CDR3 nucleotides: TGTGCTAGTGGTTTGGTTAACAGTGGTGACACTGAAGCTTTCTTT. Encoded protein: CASGLVNSGDTEAFF.

This chain links TRBV27 with TRBJ1-5; no clear D. Trimming cost V 6 bases and J 1 base, with 13 bases left between them. Germline values: CDR1 MNHEY, CDR2 SMNVEV (reference sequence). The CDR3 contains 15 residues. CDR3 DNA sequence: TGTGCCAGCAGGTTTCGTGGAGGGAGCAATCAGCCCCAGCATTTT. Translation: CASRFRGGSNQPQHF.

This clone was observed a single time. The V call is TRBV6-5, the J call TRBJ2-3; D is unclear. V was clipped by 4 bases and J by 0 bases, with 8 bases between them. CDR3 length: 14 residues. Germline V lookup: CDR1 MNHEY, CDR2 SVGAGI. The CDR3 DNA is TGTGCCAGCAGTTCCAAGCGTAGCACAGATACGCAGTATTTT. Amino acid sequence: CASSSKRSTDTQYF.

The J gene is TRBJ1-5, the V gene TRBV10-2; 8 bases line up with TRBD1. After removal of 0 bases from V and 3 bases from J, the junction contained 4 bases not matched to a gene. CDR3 length: 16 residues. Germline-derived CDR1 and CDR2 are WSHSY and SAAADI. CDR3 DNA: TGCGCCAGCAGTGAGTCCCCGGACAGGGACAATCAGCCCCAGCATTTT. It codes for CASSESPDRDNQPQHF.

This clone was seen just once. The rearrangement links TRBV19 to TRBJ1-1, with 8 bases identical to TRBD1. V dropped 5 bases and J dropped 1; count of bases not matched to a gene: 12. The CDR3 extends over 17 amino acids. CDR1 is LNHDA and CDR2 is SQIVND in the germline V gene (reference sequence). The CDR3 region is CASSPLRDRTQNTEAFF. The CDR3 DNA sequence: TGTGCCAGTAGTCCCCTCCGGGACAGGACGCAGAACACTGAAGCTTTCTTT.